This T cell receptor (beta chain) was captured by sequencing in a study of blood T cell repertoires in COVID-19 (dated by TCRdb to between 2020 and 2021). At the level of the whole study: Samples from collaborators originated in the United States, Italy and Spain and spanned both the acute and convalescent phases of COVID-19. Where HLA class I and class II types were available, the types were taken from metadata supplied by the sample provider, not from assay-based typing. The prospective study material was composed of cDNA or gDNA derived from T cells, B-cell-depleted T cells, or PBMCs. Samples came from the ongoing ImmuneRACE study (first 160 participants) plus 1,254 subjects from 6 global collaborators. A de-identified subject ID, COVID-19 status, age in years and sex were almost always included in the sample metadata. The repertoires were released in a freely available public database intended as a resource for research on the immune response to SARS-CoV-2. The dataset comprised deeply sampled blood TCRbeta repertoires from subjects exposed to, actively infected with, or recovered from COVID-19. The paper as a whole reports these results and caveats: Clinical and demographic metadata were provided uncurated, with the amount varying by source and participant.

Whole blood was collected in K2EDTA tubes by collaborating institutions according to the institutions' own protocols. Collaborator samples were shipped for TCRbeta analysis as frozen whole blood, isolated PBMCs, or DNA extracted from either sample type. Turning to this clone: Its antigen is unknown. Per-base quality was not reported, and no clone a single base away is much larger than it.

The immunoSEQ Assay, a bias-controlled multiplex PCR, was used to amplify TCRbeta CDR3 regions from genomic DNA. From the authors' description of their analysis: Within the assay, amplification of reference gene primers was used to estimate how many nucleated cells each sample contained. To quantify the absolute abundance of each unique TCRbeta CDR3 rearrangement, sequence reads were collapsed and filtered. Productive Simpson clonality was computed per sample as the square root of Simpson's diversity index over productive rearrangements. This immuneACCESS table, as held by TCRdb, lists in-frame sequences with V and J called but not all clones. Of the missing ones, under half trace to an unresolved V gene in checked studies; the others have no known cause. V and J calls and clone size come straight from that table; D and trimming were deduced from the DNA. The sample has under 150,000 clones on record, around 77% of them singletons. Together, the top ten hold 11% of the sample.

This receptor was taken from a human donor in a cohort sampled during active COVID-19. The sequencing input was peripheral blood.

The nucleotide sequence is TGTGCCAGCAGCCAAATCCGGGGGTACCAAGAGACCCAGTACTTC. Translation gives CASSQIRGYQETQYF. The sequence joins TRBV3-1 (or the pseudogene TRBV3-2) to TRBJ2-5; matching of 6 bases hints at TRBD2 as the D gene. A distance of 10 bases separates the germline ends of V and J, which lose 2 bases and 0 bases respectively. According to the germline V gene (reference sequence), CDR1 reads LGHDT and CDR2 reads YNNKEL. From the cysteine up to the phenylalanine, the CDR3 has a length of 15 residues. Only CDR3 DNA remains: 45 bases, in frame from the first base.